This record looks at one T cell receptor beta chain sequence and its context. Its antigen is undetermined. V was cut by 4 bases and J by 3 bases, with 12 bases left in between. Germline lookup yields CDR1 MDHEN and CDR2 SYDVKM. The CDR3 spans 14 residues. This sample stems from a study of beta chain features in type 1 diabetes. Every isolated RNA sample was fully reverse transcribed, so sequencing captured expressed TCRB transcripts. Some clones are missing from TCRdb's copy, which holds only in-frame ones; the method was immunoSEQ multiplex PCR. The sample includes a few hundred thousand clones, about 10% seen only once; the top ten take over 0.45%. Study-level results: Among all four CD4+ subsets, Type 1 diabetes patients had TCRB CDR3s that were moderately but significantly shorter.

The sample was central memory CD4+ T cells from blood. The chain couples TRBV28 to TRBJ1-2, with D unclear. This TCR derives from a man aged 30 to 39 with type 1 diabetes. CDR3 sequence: CASSSLAGHYGYTF. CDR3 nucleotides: TGTGCCAGCAGTTCTCTTGCGGGCCACTATGGCTACACCTTC.